These 13 T cell receptor beta chains were all obtained from the same sample, sequenced in a study of shared clonotypes between healthy human individuals (dated by TCRdb to about 2020). The protocol used for the library was the immunoSEQ multiplex PCR assay. TCRdb retrieved this table from immuneACCESS and kept in-frame rearrangements only. Not all clones are present; in checked studies, unresolved V genes account for under half, and no reason is known for the remainder. Counted in this sample were about 490,000 clones; 76% of them appeared once. The biggest ten clones account for around 13% of the sample. The sequencing input was PBMCs. The receptors come from a woman aged 40-49 years in good health. Some clones in this sample may be carry-over from other donors' samples.

This chain joins TRBV27 and TRBJ1-2; tentatively, D is TRBD1 (5 bases). V gave up 6 bases and J gave up 8 bases, with 25 bases separating them. This CDR3 contains 16 residues. Germline V gives CDR1 MNHEY, CDR2 SMNVEV (reference sequence). CDR3 region: CASSLGAQSPVEGYTF. The CDR3 coding sequence is TGTGCCAGCAGCCTAGGGGCTCAGAGCCCGGTAGAGGGCTACACCTTC.

The V gene is TRBV30, the J gene TRBJ2-7, with D hard to call. Looked up from germline, CDR1 is GTSNPN and CDR2 is SVGIG (reference sequence). The CDR3 loop spans 13 amino acids. The V end lost 0 bases, the J end lost 5 bases, and 11 bases lay between the germline ends. CDR3 sequence reads: CAWSVQPSDEQYF. Here the CDR3 DNA reads TGTGCCTGGAGTGTACAACCTTCGGACGAGCAGTACTTC.

This clone was detected only once. V usage is TRBV6-1 and J usage is TRBJ2-7, with D unresolved. This CDR3 contains 14 residues. Germline V gene lookup returns CDR1 MNHNS and CDR2 SASEGT. With 2 bases removed from V and 6 bases from J, the gap between germline ends came to 14 bases. This chain's CDR3 is CASSERLPGLEQYF. For the CDR3, the DNA is TGTGCCAGCAGTGAACGGCTCCCCGGGCTCGAGCAGTACTTC.

The rearrangement uses TRBV6-5 and TRBJ1-1; D gene uncertain. V dropped 3 bases and J dropped 0 bases, with 8 bases sitting between them. CDR3 length equals 14 residues. CDR1 is MNHEY and CDR2 is SVGAGI in the germline V gene. The CDR3 DNA follows: TGTGCCAGCAGTTATCGTCGGATGAACACTGAAGCTTTCTTT. This sequence encodes CASSYRRMNTEAFF.

The chain links TRBV11-1 to TRBJ2-7; TRBD1 aligns across 7 bases. This CDR3 comprises 15 residues. V gave up 1 base and J gave up 4 bases; unmatched junction bases: 7. Germline V gives CDR1 SGHAT, CDR2 FQDESV (reference sequence). The CDR3 DNA is TGTGCCAGCAGCTTAGTAGGGGGCAGGTTGTACGAGCAGTACTTC. Its protein product is CASSLVGGRLYEQYF. The complete variable domain, with remaining parts taken from reference TRBV11-1 and TRBJ2-7, reads EAEVAQSPRYKITEKSQAVAFWCDPISGHATLYWYRQILGQGPELLVQFQDESVVDDSQLPKDRFSAERLKGVDSTLKIQPAELGDSAMYLCASSLVGGRLYEQYFGPGTRLTVT.

The chain uses TRBV10-3 and TRBJ2-1; no reliable D call. Trimming removed 6 bases from V and 0 bases from J, with 6 bases in between. Germline-derived CDR1 and CDR2 are ENHRY and SYGVKD. CDR3 length: 13 amino acids. CDR3 sequence reads: CAIRGFSYNEQFF. The CDR3 nucleotides are TGTGCCATCAGGGGTTTCTCCTACAATGAGCAGTTCTTC.

The CDR3 protein is CASSPGNIQYF. In DNA, the CDR3 is TGTGCCAGCTCACCCGGTAACATTCAGTACTTC. The V gene is TRBV18, the J gene TRBJ2-4, with D uncertain. Trimming took 3 bases from V and 7 from J, leaving 4 bases between them. CDR1 is KGHSH, CDR2 LQKENI, per germline. The CDR3 spans 11 residues. Filled out from reference TRBV18 and TRBJ2-4, the complete variable domain reads NAGVMQNPRHLVRRRGQEARLRCSPMKGHSHVYWYRQLPEEGLKFMVYLQKENIIDESGMPKERFSAEFPKEGPSILRIQQVVRGDSAAYFCASSPGNIQYFGAGTRLSVL.

A single count supports this clone. This chain joins TRBV5-1 and TRBJ2-7; the D is unclear. V lost 0 bases to trimming and J lost 3 bases, with 7 bases between them. Looked up from germline, CDR1 is SGHRS and CDR2 is YFSETQ. The CDR3 sequence is 13 residues long. CDR3 loop: CASSLGGFYEQYF. Here the CDR3 DNA reads TGCGCCAGCAGCTTGGGAGGTTTCTACGAGCAGTACTTC.

This sequence joins TRBV5-1 and TRBJ2-1, with D tentatively TRBD1 (5 bases). The CDR3 covers 14 residues. From germline, CDR1 is SGHRS and CDR2 YFSETQ. The ends were cut back, 0 bases at V and 8 bases at J, with 12 bases in the middle. CDR3 sequence (DNA): TGCGCCAGCAGCTTGGATCAGGGTGGGGATGAGCAGTTCTTC. Translation: CASSLDQGGDEQFF.

The chain links TRBV7-9 to TRBJ2-3, with 11 nucleotides matching TRBD2. The junction had 8 bases not matched to a gene; V was cut back by 4 bases and J by 2 bases. This CDR3 has 17 amino acids. Germline CDR1 reads SEHNR; CDR2 reads FQNEAQ (reference sequence). CDR3 DNA: TGTGCCAGCAGCTCTATTACTAGCGGGAGCCTCACAGATACGCAGTATTTT. Protein product: CASSSITSGSLTDTQYF.

This clone was detected ten times or more. The rearrangement joins TRBV30 to TRBJ2-7, with D possibly being TRBD1 (6 bases). The germline V and J ends were trimmed by 3 bases and 4 bases, with 19 bases remaining between them. This CDR3 is 15 amino acids long. Per the germline V gene, CDR1 is GTSNPN and CDR2 is SVGIG (reference sequence). CDR3 sequence: CAWSQGQRRLYEQYF. In DNA, the CDR3 is TGTGCCTGGAGCCAAGGACAGCGCCGGTTATACGAGCAGTACTTC.

The genes are TRBV6-4 and TRBJ2-7; 7 positions agree with TRBD2. The V segment lost 7 bases and the J segment 0 bases; nucleotides outside the gene matches: 12. Looked up from germline, CDR1 is MRHNA and CDR2 is SNTAGT. CDR3 length: 16 amino acids. The CDR3 loop is CASMEASGHRSYEQYF. The CDR3, as DNA: TGTGCCAGCATGGAAGCTAGCGGACATCGCTCCTACGAGCAGTACTTC.

This clone was counted only a few times. This chain uses TRBV5-1 with TRBJ1-3; perhaps TRBD1 as D (6 bases). The CDR3 is made up of 16 amino acids. Trimming shortened V by 4 bases and J by 3 bases, and 17 bases separated the two germline ends. Germline CDR1 SGHRS, CDR2 YFSETQ. CDR3 nucleotides: TGCGCCAGCAGCCAACATTTGGGGGCTAGTGGAAACACCATATATTTT. This gives the protein CASSQHLGASGNTIYF.